One T cell receptor beta chain is described in this entry. This sample is drawn from a study of blood T cell repertoires in COVID-19. Enrollees, roughly 18 to 95 years old, lived in 20 to 25 US areas. Participants' reported clinical history set cohort assignment. Before they entered the study, exposed participants had met a COVID-19 case within 2 weeks. In the authors' methods: The assay estimated nucleated cells by amplifying reference gene primers. Clones were sequenced by immunoSEQ multiplex PCR, and TCRdb holds only the in-frame ones, with some missing. That table gives V, J and clone size, and the DNA gave D and trimming. This sample has 120,000 to 150,000 clones, with 87% found just once. This TCR came from a woman between 40 and 50 years old who had been exposed to COVID-19. Specimen: PBMCs or T cells enriched from blood (not recorded which).

In DNA form, the CDR3 reads TGTGCCAGCAGCGACGGGACTAGCGGTGCAGATACGCAGTATTTT. It specifies CASSDGTSGADTQYF. The chain recombines TRBV4-2 with TRBJ2-3; TRBD2 agrees at 11 bases. Germline lookup yields CDR1 LGHNA and CDR2 YNFKEQ. The CDR3 is 15 residues long. Trimming cost V 5 bases and J 4 bases; bases outside gene matches: 5.